These 3 T cell receptor beta chains share one sample of origin, sequenced in a study of memory CD4+ T cells and cytomegalovirus serostatus. The table came from immunoSEQ multiplex PCR; TCRdb's copy has only in-frame clones and leaves some out. The repertoire holds 75,000 to 90,000 clones, with approximately 84% as singletons. The sort gate was single viable CD3+CD4+CD8-CD45RO+ cells for memory CD4+ T cells. The specimen sequenced was memory CD4+ T cells from blood. These receptors were collected from an adult in good health and CMV-seronegative.

The rearrangement links TRBV4-2 to TRBJ1-2; D is unresolved. The V end was cut by 4 bases, the J end by 5 bases, with 14 bases between. The germline V gene has CDR1 LGHNA and CDR2 YNFKEQ. The CDR3 runs to 14 residues. The CDR3 protein is CASSPTDTNYGYTF. The CDR3, as DNA: TGTGCCAGCAGCCCTACAGATACCAATTATGGCTACACCTTC.

In this sample, this clone turned up a few times. Other DNA sequences in the sample encode the same CDR3. The V and J genes are TRBV28 and TRBJ1-2, with D unresolved. Germline V lookup: CDR1 MDHEN, CDR2 SYDVKM. CDR3 size: 14 residues. V shed 4 bases and J shed 1 base, with 10 bases lying between them. CDR3 sequence (DNA): TGTGCCAGCAGTTCTAGCCCCCTTAACTATGGCTACACCTTC. This translates into CASSSSPLNYGYTF.

The chain recombines TRBV9 with TRBJ1-1; D is perhaps TRBD1 (5 bases). Germline-derived CDR1 and CDR2 are SGDLS and YYNGEE. CDR3 length: 15 amino acids. The V and J ends lost 1 base and 2 bases respectively, with 12 bases between them. The CDR3 DNA is TGTGCCAGCAGCGTACTCCGGGACGGAAACACTGAAGCTTTCTTT. Protein product: CASSVLRDGNTEAFF. The whole variable domain, remainder taken from reference TRBV9 and TRBJ1-1, is DSGVTQTPKHLITATGQRVTLRCSPRSGDLSVYWYQQSLDQGLQFLIQYYNGEERAKGNILERFSAQQFPDLHSELNLSSLELGDSALYFCASSVLRDGNTEAFFGQGTRLTVV.